In its sample, the clone carrying this T cell receptor beta chain was seen a few times. The antigen remains undetermined. The data originate from a study of response to subunit inactivated influenza vaccine. Trimming took 2 bases from V and 1 from J, leaving 9 bases between them. This CDR3 comprises 14 residues. The study's findings and limits: Only a handful of new T cells, the authors suggested, are recruited with each seasonal influenza vaccination.

TCRdb redid the calling of the RT-PCR reads with MiXCR, one entry per CDR3 protein. The top ten hold approximately 14% of the sample, which has fewer than 650,000 distinct CDR3 sequences, 10% to 15% seen once. Source: PBMCs from blood, taken 40 to 50 days after vaccination. The chain carries TRBV12-3 or TRBV12-4 and TRBJ2-7; D is unresolved. The TCR sequence derives from a man in his forties or fifties who received an inactivated influenza vaccine. CDR3 DNA sequence: TGTGCCAGCAGTTTAACAGTAGGGTCCTACGAGCAGTACTTC. Translation gives CASSLTVGSYEQYF.